This is a list of T cell receptor beta chains from one sample in a study of metastatic and nonmetastatic thyroid tumors. TCRdb re-called the PCR reads via MiXCR. The data show around 14,000 clones, 25% to 30% seen once. Input material: tumor tissue. These receptors were obtained from a female donor with papillary thyroid cancer or a benign thyroid nodule (not recorded which). Some clones in this sample may be carry-over from other donors' samples. The CDR3 runs from the conserved cysteine through the conserved F or W. A D gene is named only where the DNA matches it firmly.

D gene | V gene | CDR3 protein
TRBD1 | TRBV7-9 | CASRPGTANTGELFF
NA | TRBV20-1 | CSARLLSGFKETQYF
NA | TRBV20-1 | CSAGMLYEQYF
NA | TRBV5-1 | CASSLQGERTEAFF
NA | TRBV6-1 | CARITFEGRYSDQPQHF
TRBD1 | TRBV5-5 | CASSAGTVDSPLHF
NA | TRBV27 | CASSWRPGSNEKLFF
NA | TRBV24-1 | CVTSIVGSRGTDTQYF
NA | TRBV12-3/TRBV12-4 | CASRPRQGGANVLTF
TRBD1 | TRBV7-2 | CASSLAPPSQGEEQYF
NA | TRBV11-2 | CASSLGIQETQYF
NA | TRBV30 | CAWTPGAPTYEQYF
NA | TRBV5-1 | CASSQGRGGSSTDTQYF
NA | TRBV20-1 | CSARSRGGQETQYF
NA | TRBV6-1 | CASIPLVQTGELFF
NA | TRBV9 | CASSGNWDGAREQYF
NA | TRBV10-3 | CSISDHTSGNTIYF
NA | TRBV28 | CASSLGGQNSQYF
TRBD2 | TRBV7-3 | CASSSEREYRSEQYF
TRBD1 | TRBV6-4 | CAILDRGNYGYTF
NA | TRBV6-1 | CASSERAGSSYEQYF
NA | TRBV20-1 | CSARGGTNTDTQYF
NA | TRBV9 | CASSVDGGTNYEQYF